These 24 T cell receptor beta chains share one sample of origin, sequenced in a study of response to subunit inactivated influenza vaccine. Each CDR3 protein is one row after TCRdb ran MiXCR on the RT-PCR reads. Seen here are about 800,000 distinct CDR3 sequences, 21% observed once, and the top ten hold 9.5% to 13%. Sequencing used PBMCs from blood, obtained 4 to 6 days after vaccination. Every receptor here comes from a man aged 45-65 years who received an inactivated influenza vaccine.

This rearrangement joins TRBV5-1 to TRBJ2-3; possible D gene TRBD2, 5 bases. There are 15 residues in the CDR3. The ends were cut back, 0 bases at V and 1 base at J, with 9 bases in the middle. From germline, CDR1 is SGHRS and CDR2 YFSETQ. CDR3 bases: TGCGCCAGCAGCTTGGCCGACTATCGCACAGATACGCAGTATTTT. Its protein product is CASSLADYRTDTQYF.

This clonotype was observed many times. The CDR3 reads CASSTRPDMNTEAFF. In nucleotides, the CDR3 is TGTGCCAGCAGCACTCGGCCAGACATGAACACTGAAGCTTTCTTT. The V and J genes are TRBV7-3 and TRBJ1-1; D ambiguous. V gave up 5 bases and J gave up 0 bases, with 13 bases separating them. In germline, CDR1 is SGHTA, CDR2 FQGTGA. The CDR3 length is 15 residues.

There are a few counts of this clonotype. The limits of the CDR3 on the DNA are not certain, so only TCRdb's listed CDR3 is given. The rearrangement uses TRBV6-5 and TRBJ1-1; the table's D call TRBD1 went unverified against the DNA. Germline V gene sequence: CDR1 MNHEY, CDR2 SVGAGI. Both ends counted, the CDR3 spans 16 residues. The CDR3: CASSYFGPGMNTEAFF.

In this sample, this clonotype turned up a few times. This chain joins TRBV7-3 and TRBJ1-1; 7 nucleotides align to TRBD1. With V trimmed by 5 bases and J by 11 bases, 11 bases remained unmatched. CDR1 SGHTA and CDR2 FQGTGA come from the germline V gene. The CDR3 is 13 residues long. CDR3 residues: CASSTTPQGRAFF. In nucleotides, the CDR3 is TGTGCCAGCAGCACCACACCACAGGGGAGGGCTTTCTTT.

This chain links TRBV12-3 or TRBV12-4 with TRBJ1-5; unclear D gene. This CDR3 comprises 14 residues. V gave up 4 bases and J gave up 9 bases, with 16 bases separating them. The CDR3 DNA reads as TGTGCCAGCAGTTATAACAGCCTCCTGGCGCCCCAGCATTTT. Amino acid sequence: CASSYNSLLAPQHF.

The CDR3 DNA sequence: TGTGCCACCAGCACGAGCGGGGAGCACCGGTTCTTC. This encodes CATSTSGEHRFF. The chain has TRBV15 and TRBJ2-1, with TRBD2 identical over 7 bases. V shed 4 bases, J shed 15 bases, and the junction held 9 bases outside the gene matches. This CDR3 region has 12 residues. From germline, CDR1 is LNHNV and CDR2 YYDKDF (reference sequence).

The chain employs TRBV12-3 or TRBV12-4 and TRBJ2-3, with 9 nucleotides matching TRBD1. Losses at the gene ends were 6 bases for V and 1 base for J; bases not matched to a gene: 20. This CDR3 spans 20 amino acids. The CDR3: CASSSITTGGHVKGTDTQYF. CDR3 DNA sequence: TGTGCCAGCAGCTCTATCACCACAGGGGGCCATGTTAAGGGCACAGATACGCAGTATTTT.

This clonotype was seen at least ten times. The chain combines TRBV29-1 with TRBJ2-3; 7 bases match TRBD2. The trim removed 7 bases at V and 4 bases at J, leaving 11 bases unmatched. Germline V lookup: CDR1 SQVTM, CDR2 ANQGSEA. This CDR3 region has 14 residues. CDR3 sequence (DNA): TGCAGCGCCCTCGTTAGCGGGTATCCAGATACGCAGTATTTT. Encoded protein: CSALVSGYPDTQYF.

The CDR3 nucleotides read TGTGCCAGCAGCTTAGGGCCGAACCAGGCAAGTCAGCCCCAGCATTTT. Translation: CASSLGPNQASQPQHF. This chain connects TRBV7-6 to TRBJ1-5; D gene ambiguous. In germline, CDR1 is SGHVS, CDR2 FNYEAQ. V was cut by 1 base and J by 6 bases, with 16 bases left in between. The CDR3 is made up of 16 amino acids.

This clonotype was observed at least ten times. This sequence joins TRBV12-3 or TRBV12-4 and TRBJ2-2; unclear D gene. CDR3 length: 11 amino acids. Trimming removed 6 bases at V and 8 bases at J, with 7 bases between. CDR3 residues: CASSQGGELFF. CDR3 DNA: TGTGCCAGCAGCCAAGGAGGGGAGCTGTTTTTT.

CDR3 region: CASSLGGRDFGYTF. CDR3 nucleotides: TGCGCCAGCAGCTTGGGTGGCAGGGATTTTGGCTACACCTTC. This sequence joins TRBV5-1 and TRBJ1-2, with a tentative D call TRBD1 (5 bases). Deletions cut 0 bases from V and 7 bases from J, with 13 bases between. Per the germline V gene, CDR1 is SGHRS and CDR2 is YFSETQ. The CDR3 totals 14 residues.

V gene TRBV12-3 or TRBV12-4 combines with J gene TRBJ2-3; D is undetermined. The CDR3 runs 15 residues. Trimming removed 1 base at V and 6 bases at J, with 14 bases between. This CDR3 is CASSLGARPGDTQYF. CDR3 DNA: TGTGCCAGCAGTTTAGGGGCCAGACCTGGGGATACGCAGTATTTT.

This clonotype was seen repeatedly, ten times or more. The chain has TRBV6-5 and TRBJ2-1, with no clear D. V was cut by 0 bases and J by 2 bases, with 5 bases left in between. The CDR3 has 14 amino acids. Per the germline V gene, CDR1 is MNHEY and CDR2 is SVGAGI. The CDR3 loop is CASSYSRTYNEQFF. DNA of the CDR3: TGTGCCAGCAGTTACTCGAGGACCTACAATGAGCAGTTCTTC.

This clonotype was observed many times. The chain employs TRBV10-3 and TRBJ2-3; unclear D gene. This CDR3 comprises 12 residues. V was cut by 5 bases and J by 2 bases, with 5 bases left in between. Per germline, CDR1 ENHRY and CDR2 SYGVKD. CDR3 sequence reads: CAISPTTDTQYF. CDR3 DNA sequence: TGTGCCATCAGTCCAACCACAGATACGCAGTATTTT.

At least ten counts were recorded for this clonotype. The rearrangement uses TRBV28 and TRBJ2-1; 8 bases align to TRBD1. The V segment lost 4 bases and the J segment 4 bases; nucleotides outside the gene matches: 0. Germline V gene sequence: CDR1 MDHEN, CDR2 SYDVKM. This CDR3 has 13 residues. CDR3 loop: CASSWDRYNEQFF. CDR3 nucleotide sequence: TGTGCCAGCAGTTGGGACAGGTACAATGAGCAGTTCTTC.

This clonotype was observed a handful of times. The J gene is TRBJ2-7, the V gene TRBV20-1, with 7 bases lining up with TRBD1. The J segment lost 5 bases and the V segment lost 0 bases, leaving 16 bases of the junction unmatched. This CDR3 has 17 amino acids. Looked up from germline, CDR1 is DFQATT and CDR2 is SNEGSKA (reference sequence). The CDR3 reads CSAREGPRGILINEQYF. The CDR3 DNA follows: TGCAGTGCTAGAGAAGGACCCAGGGGGATTCTTATAAACGAGCAGTACTTC.

This clonotype came up a few times. The chain couples TRBV4-3 to TRBJ2-3, with D possibly TRBD2 on 5 matching bases. The ends were cut back, 0 bases at V and 3 bases at J, with 13 bases in the middle. The CDR3 is 16 amino acids. Germline loops: CDR1 LGHNA, CDR2 YSLEER. CDR3 sequence reads: CASSQDGSGLTDTQYF. The CDR3 nucleotides read TGCGCCAGCAGCCAAGATGGTTCGGGGTTGACAGATACGCAGTATTTT.

This clonotype showed up many times. The gene calls are TRBV4-2 and TRBJ2-3; D possibly matches TRBD1 or TRBD2 (5 bases each). Germline CDR1 LGHNA, CDR2 YNFKEQ. The V gene lost 3 bases and the J gene lost 2 bases, with 21 bases spanning the gap. The CDR3 runs to 18 residues. The CDR3: CASSQPQGDSLYTDTQYF. CDR3 in DNA: TGTGCCAGCAGCCAGCCCCAGGGAGACTCGCTTTACACAGATACGCAGTATTTT.

This clonotype has only a few counts. The rearrangement uses TRBV29-1 and TRBJ2-1; TRBD1 matches 9 bases. The CDR3 extends over 13 amino acids. V trimming: 3 bases; J trimming: 6 bases; junction bases outside the gene matches: 3. The germline V gene has CDR1 SQVTM and CDR2 ANQGSEA. This chain's CDR3 is CSVDLTGGNEQFF. The DNA for the CDR3 is TGCAGCGTTGATCTGACAGGGGGCAATGAGCAGTTCTTC.

V is TRBV6-2 or TRBV6-3 and J is TRBJ2-3; TRBD1 or TRBD2 may be the D gene (5 bases each). This CDR3 region has 14 residues. Trimming removed 0 bases at V and 5 bases at J, with 9 bases between. In germline, CDR1 is MNHEY, CDR2 SVGEGT. Written as DNA, the CDR3 is TGTGCCAGCAGTTACTCTTGGGGGAGAGATACGCAGTATTTT. Protein: CASSYSWGRDTQYF.

The chain has TRBV6-5 and TRBJ1-1; D is uncertain. Per the germline V gene, CDR1 is MNHEY and CDR2 is SVGAGI. Trimming shortened V by 0 bases and J by 1 base, and 6 bases separated the two germline ends. The CDR3 spans 14 residues. CDR3 loop: CASSYSSSNTEAFF. Here the CDR3 DNA reads TGTGCCAGCAGTTACTCGAGCTCGAACACTGAAGCTTTCTTT.

V and J are TRBV27 and TRBJ1-1; D is perhaps TRBD1 (5 bases). Germline CDR1 MNHEY, CDR2 SMNVEV (reference sequence). The CDR3 has 14 amino acids. Trimming removed 3 bases at V and 1 base at J, with 9 bases between. In DNA, the CDR3 is TGTGCCAGCAGTTTGGGGGGATCGAACACTGAAGCTTTCTTT. Its protein product is CASSLGGSNTEAFF.

This clonotype occurred a few times. Written as DNA, the CDR3 is TGCGCCAGCAGCCAAGATCAGGGTGCCAATGAAAAACTGTTTTTT. Translated: CASSQDQGANEKLFF. J is TRBJ1-4 and V is TRBV4-3; D is perhaps TRBD1 (5 bases). Germline V gene lookup returns CDR1 LGHNA and CDR2 YSLEER. Deletions cut 0 bases from V and 5 bases from J, with 10 bases between. This CDR3 is 15 amino acids long.

This clonotype was recorded a few times. The chain carries TRBV7-9 and TRBJ2-1; 7 bases are shared with TRBD2. The CDR3 spans 16 residues. V lost 6 bases, J lost 7 bases, and 15 bases stayed unmatched. Germline CDR1 reads SEHNR; CDR2 reads FQNEAQ (reference sequence). CDR3 in DNA: TGTGCCAGCAGGCTGGGCCCCAGCGGGGCCTCTAATGAGCAGTTCTTC. This translates into CASRLGPSGASNEQFF.